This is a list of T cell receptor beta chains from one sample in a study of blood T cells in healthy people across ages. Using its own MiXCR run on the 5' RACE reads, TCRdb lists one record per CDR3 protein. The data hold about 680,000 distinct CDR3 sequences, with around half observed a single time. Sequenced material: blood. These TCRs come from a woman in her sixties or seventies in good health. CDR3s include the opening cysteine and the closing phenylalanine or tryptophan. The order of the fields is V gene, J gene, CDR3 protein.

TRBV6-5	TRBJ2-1	CASSPAGTSDQFF
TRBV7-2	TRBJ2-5	CASSLVGVRLAGETQYF
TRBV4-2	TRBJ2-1	CASSQLGLGKYNEQFF
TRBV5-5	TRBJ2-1	CASSIEVSSYNEQFF
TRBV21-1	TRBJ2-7	CARGPGAQYF
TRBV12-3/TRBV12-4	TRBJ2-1	CASRRTGGDEQFF
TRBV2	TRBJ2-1	CASCPGLDEQFF
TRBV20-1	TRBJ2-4	CSAVDRGKNIQYF
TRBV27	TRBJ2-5	CASSEADRGRETQYF
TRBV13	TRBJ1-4	CASSNLRNEKLFF
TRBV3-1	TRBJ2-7	CASSQDLTSGEQYF
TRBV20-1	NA	CSPITGTSETQYF
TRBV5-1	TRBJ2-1	CASSLGLAGGPYSEQFF
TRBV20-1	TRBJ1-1	CSAPLGYNTEAFF
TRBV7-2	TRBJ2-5	CASSLAAPGLAQETQYF
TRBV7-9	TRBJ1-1	CASSLEQGANTEAFF
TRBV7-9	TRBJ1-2	CASSPPTGNEYGYTF
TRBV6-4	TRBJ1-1	CASMDRTGQAFF
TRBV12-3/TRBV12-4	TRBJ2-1	CASSFRAGGPRNEQFF
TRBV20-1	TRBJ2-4	CSARDRKNIQYF
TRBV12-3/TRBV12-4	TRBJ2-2	CASSLGEDTGELFF
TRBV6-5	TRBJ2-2	CASSSSPFRTGVETGELFF
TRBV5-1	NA	CASSLEAPSSYNEQYF
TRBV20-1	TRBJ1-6	CSAPGTGGVSWDSPLHF
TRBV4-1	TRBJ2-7	CASSQGDQRGTYEQYF
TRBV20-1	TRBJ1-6	CSARASGTAYSPLHF
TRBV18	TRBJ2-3	CASSPGTRPSTDTQYF
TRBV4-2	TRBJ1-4	CASSQDRQNEKLFF
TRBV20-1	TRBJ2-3	CSASLGTGGTDTQYF
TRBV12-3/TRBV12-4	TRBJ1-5	CASSAGTGIKPQHF
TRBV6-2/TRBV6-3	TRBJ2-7	CASSYSRGIGEQYF
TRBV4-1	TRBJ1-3	CASSQAPTENTIYF
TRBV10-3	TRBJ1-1	CAIRGKGGSNTEAFF
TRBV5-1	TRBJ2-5	CASSLASGIMETQYF
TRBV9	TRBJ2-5	CASSLGGRGQETQYF
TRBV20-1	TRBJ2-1	CSASAVGEDEQFF
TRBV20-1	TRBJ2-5	CSARDRLGGSETQYF
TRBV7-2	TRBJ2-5	CASSLVVGETQYF
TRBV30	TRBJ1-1	CAWSEAPSNTEAFF
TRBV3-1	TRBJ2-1	CASSQRGGRGSYNEQFF
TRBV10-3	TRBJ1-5	CAISDRDSDYQPQHF
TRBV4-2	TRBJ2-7	CASSQEREWDEQYF
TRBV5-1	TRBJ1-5	CASSLRGAGGQPQHF
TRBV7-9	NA	CASSPSGNHEQYF
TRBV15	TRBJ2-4	CATSRGRGGIQYF
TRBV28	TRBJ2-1	CASNTPPNEQFF
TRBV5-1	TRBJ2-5	CASSLLAGVNEQYF
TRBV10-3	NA	CAISDSGTGGNEQYF
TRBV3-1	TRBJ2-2	CASSHEITGELFF
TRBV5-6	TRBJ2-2	CASSLFAGGQIGELFF
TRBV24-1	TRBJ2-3	CATSRQGRSTDTQYF
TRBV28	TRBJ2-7	CASSYGTRAYEQYF
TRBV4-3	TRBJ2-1	CASSQNGRGAFGEQFF
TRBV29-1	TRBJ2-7	CSVGRGQGLLGGEQYF
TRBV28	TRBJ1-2	CASRGPQGGYGYTF
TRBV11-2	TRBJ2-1	CASSPSMDEQFF
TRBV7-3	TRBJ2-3	CASSPTSGIADTQYF
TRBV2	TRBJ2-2	CASSETGPRNTGELFF
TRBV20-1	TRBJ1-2	CSASLVAGYTF
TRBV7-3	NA	CASSPPTTGTTPYEQYF